The sequence of this T cell receptor (beta chain) was determined in a study of metastatic and nonmetastatic thyroid tumors. Overall study context: Across blood and tumor or nodule tissue, repertoires from malignant and benign thyroid patients were compared with one another.

The CDR3 has 13 residues. Germline V CDR1 and CDR2: MDHEN, SYDVKM. Trimming shortened V by 8 bases and J by 1 base, and 8 bases separated the two germline ends. There are many counts of this clone. The antigen is not known. Broader study findings: Benign nodules were reported to have significantly lower TCR beta diversity than malignant thyroid tumors, in blood and tumor.

No treatment of any kind had been given to any patient before thyroid surgery. In the authors' workflow: Built for papillary thyroid cancer, a distant-metastasis classifier drew on CDR3 differences across clinicopathological groups. TCRdb re-called the PCR reads via MiXCR. TCRdb's processing, not the authors', yielded these V and J calls. The repertoire holds about 42,000 clones, about 12% seen once, with roughly 9% in the top ten. The genes are TRBV28 and TRBJ2-2; weak D call: TRBD1 (5 bases). Sequenced material: blood. The receptor comes from a male donor with papillary thyroid cancer or a benign thyroid nodule (not recorded which). Some clones in this sample may be carry-over from other donors' samples. The CDR3 is CASPDRNTGELFF. CDR3 coding DNA: TGTGCCAGCCCCGACAGGAACACCGGGGAGCTGTTTTTT.